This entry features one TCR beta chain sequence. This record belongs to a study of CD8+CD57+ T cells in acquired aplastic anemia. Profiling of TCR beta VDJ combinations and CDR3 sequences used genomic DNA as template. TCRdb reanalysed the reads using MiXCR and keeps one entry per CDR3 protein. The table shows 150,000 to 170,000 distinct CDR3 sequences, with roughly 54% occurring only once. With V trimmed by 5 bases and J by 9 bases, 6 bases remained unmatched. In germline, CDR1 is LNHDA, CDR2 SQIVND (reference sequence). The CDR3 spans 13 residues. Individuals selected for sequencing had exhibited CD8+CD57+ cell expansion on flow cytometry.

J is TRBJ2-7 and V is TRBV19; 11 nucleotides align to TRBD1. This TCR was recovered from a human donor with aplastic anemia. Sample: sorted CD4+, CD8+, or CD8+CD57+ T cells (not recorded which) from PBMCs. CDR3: CASSPGQGGRQYF. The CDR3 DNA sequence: TGTGCCAGTAGTCCGGGACAGGGGGGTCGGCAGTACTTC.